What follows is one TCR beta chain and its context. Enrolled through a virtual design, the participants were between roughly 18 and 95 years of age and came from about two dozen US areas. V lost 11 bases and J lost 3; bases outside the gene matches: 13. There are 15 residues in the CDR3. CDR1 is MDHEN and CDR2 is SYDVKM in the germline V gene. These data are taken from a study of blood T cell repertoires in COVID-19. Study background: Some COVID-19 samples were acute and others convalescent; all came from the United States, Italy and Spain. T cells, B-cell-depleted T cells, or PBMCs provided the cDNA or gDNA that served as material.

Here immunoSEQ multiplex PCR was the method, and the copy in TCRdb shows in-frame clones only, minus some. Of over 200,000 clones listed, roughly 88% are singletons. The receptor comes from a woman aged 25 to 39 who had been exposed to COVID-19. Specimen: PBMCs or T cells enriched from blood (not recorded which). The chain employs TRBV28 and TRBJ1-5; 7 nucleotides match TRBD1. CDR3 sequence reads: CAGGDSELPNQPQHF. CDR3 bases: TGTGCCGGCGGGGACAGTGAATTACCCAATCAGCCCCAGCATTTT. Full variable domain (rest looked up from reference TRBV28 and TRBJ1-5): DVKVTQSSRYLVKRTGEKVFLECVQDMDHENMFWYRQDPGLGLRLIYFSYDVKMKEKGDIPEGYSVSREKKERFSLILESASTNQTSMYLCAGGDSELPNQPQHFGDGTRLSIL.